What follows are 17 T cell receptor beta chains derived from one specimen sequenced in a study of T-cell reconstitution after alpha-beta-depleted transplantation in children. Unique molecular identifiers were incorporated when the TCRbeta library was constructed. TCRdb re-derived calls from the PCR reads in MiXCR, one entry per CDR3 protein. The data hold roughly 500,000 distinct CDR3 sequences, with under 15% observed a single time. The sequencing used PBMCs from the stem cell graft donor, collected from the stem cell graft. These TCRs come from a human donor who donated a stem cell graft to a child with combined immunodeficiency.

The chain recombines TRBV12-3 or TRBV12-4 with TRBJ2-3, with D tentatively TRBD2 (6 bases). The CDR3 runs to 15 residues. The V gene lost 5 bases and the J gene lost 3 bases, with 15 bases spanning the gap. The CDR3 spells CASSPPRGVTDTQYF. Written as DNA, the CDR3 is TGTGCCAGCAGTCCTCCCCGCGGGGTAACAGATACGCAGTATTTT.

The V call is TRBV5-6, the J call TRBJ2-3; TRBD1 matches 7 bases. This CDR3 spans 13 amino acids. CDR1 is SGHDT, CDR2 YYEEEE, per germline. Trimming removed 2 bases from V and 5 bases from J; junction bases left unmatched: 2. The CDR3, as DNA: TGTGCCAGCAGCTTCGGGACAGTAGATACGCAGTATTTT. Protein: CASSFGTVDTQYF.

Many counts were recorded for this clonotype. The V gene is TRBV7-2, the J gene TRBJ1-1; D possibly corresponds to TRBD1 (6 bases). The CDR3 spans 14 residues. Germline loops: CDR1 SGHTA, CDR2 FQGNSA. The V gene lost 5 bases and the J gene lost 3 bases, with 13 bases spanning the gap. The CDR3 region has the DNA TGTGCCAGCAGCCTCACGCAGGGGTACACTGAAGCTTTCTTT. Amino acid sequence: CASSLTQGYTEAFF.

Many counts were recorded for this clonotype. This chain uses TRBV7-2 with TRBJ2-1, with 9 bases that match TRBD1. CDR1 and CDR2 (germline): SGHTA, FQGNSA. The CDR3 consists of 15 residues. Trimming cost V 5 bases and J 3 bases; bases outside gene matches: 5. CDR3 nucleotide sequence: TGTGCCAGCAGCATCAGGACAGGGGACTACAATGAGCAGTTCTTC. Its translation: CASSIRTGDYNEQFF.

The chain combines TRBV12-3 or TRBV12-4 with TRBJ2-1, with unresolved D. The V end lost 3 bases, the J end lost 8 bases, and 8 bases lay between the germline ends. This CDR3 is 12 amino acids long. CDR3 coding DNA: TGTGCCAGCAGTTTTCGAGGCGATGAGCAGTTCTTC. Translated, it gives CASSFRGDEQFF.

This clonotype was observed a few times. The chain has TRBV5-1 and TRBJ2-7; the D is unclear. Trimming removed 0 bases from V and 3 bases from J, with 13 bases in between. Looked up from germline, CDR1 is SGHRS and CDR2 is YFSETQ. The CDR3 runs to 15 residues. CDR3 amino acids: CASSLGQVGSYEQYF. CDR3 in DNA: TGCGCCAGCAGCTTGGGGCAAGTAGGCAGCTACGAGCAGTACTTC.

This clonotype was picked up a small number of times. V and J are TRBV7-2 and TRBJ2-2; D gene unclear. The CDR3 is 15 residues long. Germline assignment: CDR1 SGHTA and CDR2 FQGNSA. Trimming cost V 6 bases and J 5 bases, with 16 bases left between them. CDR3 sequence (DNA): TGTGCCAGCAGTTCACGGGTCTATATGACCGGGGAGCTGTTTTTT. Its translation: CASSSRVYMTGELFF. Variable domain in full (rest from reference TRBV7-2 and TRBJ2-2): GAGVSQSPSNKVTEKGKDVELRCDPISGHTALYWYRQSLGQGLEFLIYFQGNSAPDKSGLPSDRFSAERTGGSVSTLTIQRTQQEDSAVYLCASSSRVYMTGELFFGEGSRLTVL.

This clonotype was counted only a few times. The chain has TRBV20-1 and TRBJ2-1; D unresolved. V dropped 2 bases and J dropped 0 bases, with 20 bases sitting between them. The length of the CDR3 is 18 residues. Looked up from germline, CDR1 is DFQATT and CDR2 is SNEGSKA (reference sequence). The CDR3 sequence: CSARYLLGRQSSYNEQFF. DNA for the CDR3: TGCAGTGCTAGATATCTTCTGGGCAGGCAAAGCTCCTACAATGAGCAGTTCTTC.

The sample holds many counts of this clonotype. J is TRBJ1-5 and V is TRBV12-3 or TRBV12-4; 7 bases are a match to TRBD1. CDR3 length: 13 residues. V was clipped by 5 bases and J by 6 bases; unmatched bases: 4. The CDR3 protein is CASSDRVAQPQHF. The CDR3 DNA reads as TGTGCCAGCAGTGACAGGGTTGCTCAGCCCCAGCATTTT.

The sample holds a few counts of this clonotype. This chain links TRBV12-3 or TRBV12-4 with TRBJ2-1, with TRBD2 matching 9 bases. The J segment lost 4 bases and the V segment lost 6 bases, leaving 7 bases of the junction unmatched. The CDR3 has 15 amino acids. In DNA form, the CDR3 reads TGTGCCAGCAGGGTAGCGGGAGCTCTGTACAATGAGCAGTTCTTC. It codes for CASRVAGALYNEQFF.

The J gene is TRBJ2-3, the V gene TRBV5-1; TRBD1 matches 10 bases. V shed 5 bases and J 0 bases; nucleotides not matched to a gene: 9. This CDR3 spans 17 amino acids. Germline assignment: CDR1 SGHRS and CDR2 YFSETQ. CDR3: CASRATGQGISTDTQYF. The CDR3 DNA is TGCGCCAGCAGGGCGACGGGACAGGGGATTAGCACAGATACGCAGTATTTT.

The chain links TRBV10-3 to TRBJ2-7; 7 bases are a match to TRBD1. The germline V gene encodes CDR1 ENHRY and CDR2 SYGVKD. V gave up 1 base and J gave up 6 bases; unmatched junction bases: 9. The CDR3 spans 15 residues. This CDR3 is CAISELPLTGPEQYF. In DNA form, the CDR3 reads TGTGCCATCAGTGAGTTACCCTTGACAGGGCCCGAGCAGTACTTC.

This clonotype was found many times. The rearrangement uses TRBV20-1 and TRBJ2-1; no definite D call. Germline V CDR1 and CDR2: DFQATT, SNEGSKA (reference sequence). The CDR3 loop spans 13 amino acids. V shed 3 bases and J shed 4 bases, with 10 bases lying between them. DNA for the CDR3: TGCAGTGCTAGCTCTTATATATACAATGAGCAGTTCTTC. Translated, it gives CSASSYIYNEQFF.

The V gene is TRBV5-1, the J gene TRBJ2-1, with TRBD2 matching 14 bases. This CDR3 has 20 residues. Trimming removed 4 bases from V and 6 bases from J; junction bases left unmatched: 18. Germline V gives CDR1 SGHRS, CDR2 YFSETQ. CDR3 region: CASSREGTSGGRRGFNEQFF. The CDR3 DNA follows: TGCGCCAGCAGCCGCGAGGGGACTAGCGGGGGCCGCCGGGGTTTCAATGAGCAGTTCTTC.

This clonotype appeared a few times. This chain links TRBV18 with TRBJ2-7, with a weak D call TRBD2 (8 bases). Deletions cut 2 bases from V and 3 bases from J, with 20 bases between. CDR3 length: 17 residues. The germline V gene has CDR1 KGHSH and CDR2 LQKENI. The CDR3 is CASSPTLAGPGGYEQYF. Here the CDR3 DNA reads TGTGCCAGCTCACCAACCCTAGCGGGTCCAGGGGGCTACGAGCAGTACTTC.

This clonotype was counted ten times or more. The rearrangement links TRBV12-3 or TRBV12-4 to TRBJ2-1, with 9 nucleotides matching TRBD1. V trimming: 6 bases; J trimming: 2 bases; junction bases outside the gene matches: 5. There are 15 residues in the CDR3. CDR3 sequence: CASSPTGGPYNEQFF. The DNA for the CDR3 is TGTGCCAGCAGCCCGACAGGGGGGCCCTACAATGAGCAGTTCTTC.

This clonotype came up a few times. CDR3 protein: CASSPEVETQYF. In DNA, the CDR3 is TGTGCCAGCTCACCAGAGGTAGAGACCCAGTACTTC. The chain combines TRBV18 with TRBJ2-5; D is unclear. V was shortened by 2 bases and J by 4 bases, with 5 bases between the two germline ends. The CDR3 sequence is 12 residues long. Germline CDR1 is KGHSH and CDR2 is LQKENI.